What follows are 10 T cell receptor beta chains derived from one specimen sequenced in a study of T cell repertoires in cytomegalovirus infection. The antigens these receptors bind are not known. TCRdb re-analysed the reads in MiXCR, keeping a single row per CDR3 protein. The sample has about 890,000 distinct CDR3 sequences, more than 25% seen once. The sequenced sample was cultured CD8+ T cells from PBMCs, obtained from culture after CMV antigen stimulation. Receptors were obtained from a human donor in good health (CMV status not recorded). Some clones in this sample may be carry-over from other donors' samples.

This clonotype was detected a few times. V is TRBV2 and J is TRBJ1-2; no clear D. The CDR3 is made up of 14 amino acids. Germline CDR1 is SNHLY and CDR2 is FYNNEI. V shed 3 bases and J shed 0 bases, with 8 bases lying between them. For the CDR3, the DNA is TGTGCCAGCAGTGATGCAGTAGCTAACTATGGCTACACCTTC. Translated, it gives CASSDAVANYGYTF.

The chain uses TRBV9 and TRBJ2-7, with TRBD1 matching 7 bases. Per germline, CDR1 SGDLS and CDR2 YYNGEE. This CDR3 comprises 17 residues. Unmatched junction bases numbered 12, after V lost 0 bases and J lost 3 bases. The DNA for the CDR3 is TGTGCCAGCAGCGTAGAGGGGAATTGGGACAGTGACTACGAGCAGTACGTC. Translating it yields CASSVEGNWDSDYEQYV.

V and J are TRBV27 and TRBJ2-5, with 10 bases fitting TRBD1. The CDR3 runs 16 residues. Losses at the gene ends were 5 bases for V and 4 bases for J; bases not matched to a gene: 10. Germline lookup yields CDR1 MNHEY and CDR2 SMNVEV (reference sequence). As DNA, the CDR3 is TGTGCCAGCAGTCGATGGACAGGGGGTCTCCGAGAGACCCAGTACTTC. This gives the protein CASSRWTGGLRETQYF.

The chain is built from TRBV7-6 and TRBJ2-7, with D perhaps TRBD1 (5 bases). V lost 1 base and J lost 5, with 12 bases in between. The CDR3 spans 14 residues. Germline V gives CDR1 SGHVS, CDR2 FNYEAQ. CDR3 residues: CASSLVGREHEQYV. The CDR3 DNA follows: TGTGCCAGCAGCTTAGTCGGCAGGGAACACGAGCAGTACGTC.

The chain has TRBV9 and TRBJ2-2; TRBD1 matches at 7 bases. Germline lookup yields CDR1 SGDLS and CDR2 YYNGEE. The CDR3 runs 17 residues. V shed 4 bases, J shed 2 bases, and the junction held 11 bases outside the gene matches. This CDR3 reads CASSLPPGTENTGELFF. The DNA for the CDR3 is TGTGCCAGCAGCTTACCCCCAGGGACAGAAAACACCGGGGAGCTGTTTTTT.

The rearrangement joins TRBV19 to TRBJ1-5; 8 nucleotides align to TRBD1. The germline V gene encodes CDR1 LNHDA and CDR2 SQIVND (reference sequence). This CDR3 region has 13 residues. The V segment lost 10 bases and the J segment 5 bases; nucleotides outside the gene matches: 7. CDR3 amino acids: CATRQGYYQPQHF. CDR3 coding DNA: TGTGCCACCCGACAGGGGTACTATCAGCCCCAGCATTTT.

DNA for the CDR3: TGTGCCAGCAGCTTTATCGGGAGTAACTATGGCTACACCTTC. This sequence encodes CASSFIGSNYGYTF. The chain carries TRBV5-4 and TRBJ1-2, with unresolved D. With 2 bases removed from V and 1 base from J, the gap between germline ends came to 9 bases. This CDR3 has 14 residues. The germline gives CDR1 SGHNT, CDR2 YYREEE (reference sequence). The variable domain in full, completed from reference TRBV5-4 and TRBJ1-2, reads ETGVTQSPTHLIKTRGQQVTLRCSSQSGHNTVSWYQQALGQGPQFIFQYYREEENGRGNFPPRFSGLQFPNYSSELNVNALELDDSALYLCASSFIGSNYGYTFGSGTRLTVV.

The chain carries TRBV3-1 and TRBJ2-1; TRBD1 or TRBD2 may be the D gene (5 bases each). From germline, CDR1 is LGHDT and CDR2 YNNKEL (reference sequence). The ends were cut back, 6 bases at V and 7 bases at J, with 19 bases in the middle. This CDR3 contains 15 residues. CDR3 bases: TGTGCCAGCAGTACCGGGACCCCCCCGGGGAATGAGCAGTTCTTC. Protein product: CASSTGTPPGNEQFF.

The V gene is TRBV6-1, the J gene TRBJ1-1, with a possible D match to TRBD1 (6 bases). V was trimmed by 0 bases and J by 5 bases, leaving 10 bases between them. This CDR3 spans 14 amino acids. CDR1 and CDR2 (germline): MNHNS, SASEGT. The CDR3 region is CASSEARGRTEAFF. CDR3 coding DNA: TGTGCCAGCAGTGAAGCGCGGGGGCGTACTGAAGCTTTCTTT.

This chain connects TRBV7-9 to TRBJ1-1; D unresolved. Germline V CDR1 and CDR2: SEHNR, FQNEAQ (reference sequence). Trimming removed 1 base at V and 0 bases at J, with 9 bases between. The CDR3 length is 15 residues. Here the CDR3 reads CASSLDKGMNTEAFF. The CDR3 coding sequence is TGTGCCAGCAGCTTAGATAAGGGAATGAACACTGAAGCTTTCTTT. The variable domain in full, completed from reference TRBV7-9 and TRBJ1-1, reads DTGVSQNPRHKITKRGQNVTFRCDPISEHNRLYWYRQTLGQGPEFLTYFQNEAQLEKSRLLSDRFSAERPKGSFSTLEIQRTEQGDSAMYLCASSLDKGMNTEAFFGQGTRLTVV.